This T cell receptor beta chain was recovered during a study of shared clonotypes between healthy human individuals. At the deep level, the assay was run. Data came from immunoSEQ multiplex PCR; TCRdb stores just in-frame clones and leaves some out. The sample contains some 1 million clones, 65% to 80% of which appear only once. The specimen sequenced was memory CD4+ T cells sorted from blood. The subset denotes: CD45RA-negative fraction. This clonotype originated in a man aged 18 to 30 in good health.

This CDR3 is CASSSAGSQPQHF. CDR3 nucleotide sequence: TGTGCCAGCAGTTCCGCGGGGAGTCAGCCCCAGCATTTT. The V and J genes are TRBV28 and TRBJ1-5, with D unclear. CDR3 length equals 13 residues. The V end was cut by 4 bases, the J end by 6 bases, with 10 bases between. Looked up from germline, CDR1 is MDHEN and CDR2 is SYDVKM.